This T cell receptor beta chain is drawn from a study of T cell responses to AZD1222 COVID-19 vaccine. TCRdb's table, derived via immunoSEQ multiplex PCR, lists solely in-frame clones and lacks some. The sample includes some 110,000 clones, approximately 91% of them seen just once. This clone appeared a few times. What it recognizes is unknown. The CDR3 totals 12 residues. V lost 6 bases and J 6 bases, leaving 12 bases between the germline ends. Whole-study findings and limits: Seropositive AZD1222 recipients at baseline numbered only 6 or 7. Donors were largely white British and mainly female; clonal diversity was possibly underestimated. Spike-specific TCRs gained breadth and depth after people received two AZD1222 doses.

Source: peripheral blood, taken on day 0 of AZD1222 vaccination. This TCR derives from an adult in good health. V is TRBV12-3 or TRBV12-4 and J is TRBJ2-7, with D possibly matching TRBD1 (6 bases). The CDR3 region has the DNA TGTGCCAGCAGAACGGACAGCGCCGAGCAGTACTTC. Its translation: CASRTDSAEQYF.